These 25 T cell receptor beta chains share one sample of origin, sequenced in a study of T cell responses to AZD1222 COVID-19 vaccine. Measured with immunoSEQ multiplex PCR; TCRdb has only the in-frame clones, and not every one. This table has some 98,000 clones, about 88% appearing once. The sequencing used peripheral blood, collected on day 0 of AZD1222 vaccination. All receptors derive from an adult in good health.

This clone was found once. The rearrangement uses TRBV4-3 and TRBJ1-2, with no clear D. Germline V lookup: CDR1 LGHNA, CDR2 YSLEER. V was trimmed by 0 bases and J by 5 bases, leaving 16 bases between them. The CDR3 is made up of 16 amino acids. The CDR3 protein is CASSQDEYPGGYGYTF. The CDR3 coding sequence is TGCGCCAGCAGCCAAGACGAATACCCGGGTGGGTATGGCTACACCTTC.

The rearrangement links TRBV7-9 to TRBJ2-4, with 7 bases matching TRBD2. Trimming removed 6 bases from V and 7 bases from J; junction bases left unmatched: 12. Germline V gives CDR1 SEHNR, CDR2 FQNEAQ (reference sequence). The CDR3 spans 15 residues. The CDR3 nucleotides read TGTGCCAGCAGTCCTAGGACTAGTCGAGCGAACATTCAGTACTTC. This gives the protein CASSPRTSRANIQYF.

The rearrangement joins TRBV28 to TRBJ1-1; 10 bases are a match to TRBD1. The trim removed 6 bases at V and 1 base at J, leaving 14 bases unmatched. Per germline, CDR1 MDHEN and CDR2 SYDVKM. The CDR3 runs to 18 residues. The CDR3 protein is CASRSTGTGDNQNTEAFF. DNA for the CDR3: TGTGCCAGCAGATCCACCGGGACAGGGGACAATCAGAACACTGAAGCTTTCTTT. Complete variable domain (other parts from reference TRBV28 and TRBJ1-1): DVKVTQSSRYLVKRTGEKVFLECVQDMDHENMFWYRQDPGLGLRLIYFSYDVKMKEKGDIPEGYSVSREKKERFSLILESASTNQTSMYLCASRSTGTGDNQNTEAFFGQGTRLTVV.

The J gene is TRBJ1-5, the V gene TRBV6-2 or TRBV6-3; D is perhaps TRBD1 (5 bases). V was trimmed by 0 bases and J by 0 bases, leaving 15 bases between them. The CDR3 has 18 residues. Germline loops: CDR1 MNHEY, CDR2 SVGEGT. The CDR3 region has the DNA TGTGCCAGCAGTTACTCTCGGGGGTCCGCCCATAGCAATCAGCCCCAGCATTTT. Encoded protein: CASSYSRGSAHSNQPQHF.

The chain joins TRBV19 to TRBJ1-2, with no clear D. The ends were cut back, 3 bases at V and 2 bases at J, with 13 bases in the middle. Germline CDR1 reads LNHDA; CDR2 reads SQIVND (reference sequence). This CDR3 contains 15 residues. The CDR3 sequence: CASSILSGGNYGYTF. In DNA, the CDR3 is TGTGCCAGTAGTATTTTGTCAGGAGGAAACTATGGCTACACCTTC.

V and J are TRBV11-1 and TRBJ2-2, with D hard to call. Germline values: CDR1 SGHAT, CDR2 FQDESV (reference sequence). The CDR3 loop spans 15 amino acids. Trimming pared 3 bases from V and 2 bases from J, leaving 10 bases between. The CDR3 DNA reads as TGTGCCAGCAGCTTGCAGGCCCTCAACACCGGGGAGCTGTTTTTT. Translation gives CASSLQALNTGELFF. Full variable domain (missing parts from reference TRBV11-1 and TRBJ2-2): EAEVAQSPRYKITEKSQAVAFWCDPISGHATLYWYRQILGQGPELLVQFQDESVVDDSQLPKDRFSAERLKGVDSTLKIQPAELGDSAMYLCASSLQALNTGELFFGEGSRLTVL.

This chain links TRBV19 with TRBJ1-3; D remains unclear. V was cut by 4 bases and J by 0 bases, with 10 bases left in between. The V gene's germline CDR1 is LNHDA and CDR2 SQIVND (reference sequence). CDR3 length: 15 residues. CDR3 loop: CASSKARSSGNTIYF. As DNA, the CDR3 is TGTGCCAGTAGTAAGGCACGGAGCTCTGGAAACACCATATATTTT.

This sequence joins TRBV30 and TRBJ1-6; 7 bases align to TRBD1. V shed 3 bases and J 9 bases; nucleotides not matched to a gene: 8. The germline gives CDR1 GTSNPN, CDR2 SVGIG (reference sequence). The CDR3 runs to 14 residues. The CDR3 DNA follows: TGTGCCTGGAGCGCAACAGGGGTAGGTTCACCCCTCCACTTT. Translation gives CAWSATGVGSPLHF. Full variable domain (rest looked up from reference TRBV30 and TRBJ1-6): SQTIHQWPATLVQPVGSPLSLECTVEGTSNPNLYWYRQAAGRGLQLLFYSVGIGQISSEVPQNLSASRPQDRQFILSSKKLLLSDSGFYLCAWSATGVGSPLHFGNGTRLTVT.

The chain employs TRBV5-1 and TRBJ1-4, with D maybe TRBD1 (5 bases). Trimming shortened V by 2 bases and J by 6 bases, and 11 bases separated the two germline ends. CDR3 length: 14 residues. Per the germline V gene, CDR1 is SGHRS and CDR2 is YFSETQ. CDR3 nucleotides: TGCGCCAGCAGCTTCAGGGACGGGGATGAAAAACTGTTTTTT. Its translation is CASSFRDGDEKLFF.

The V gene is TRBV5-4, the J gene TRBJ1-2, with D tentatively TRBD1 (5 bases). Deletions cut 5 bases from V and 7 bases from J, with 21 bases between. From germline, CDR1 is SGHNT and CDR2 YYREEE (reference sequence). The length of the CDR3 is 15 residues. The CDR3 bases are TGTGCCAGCAGTCCCCCTAGGGGAGAGAGGACTGGCTACACCTTC. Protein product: CASSPPRGERTGYTF.

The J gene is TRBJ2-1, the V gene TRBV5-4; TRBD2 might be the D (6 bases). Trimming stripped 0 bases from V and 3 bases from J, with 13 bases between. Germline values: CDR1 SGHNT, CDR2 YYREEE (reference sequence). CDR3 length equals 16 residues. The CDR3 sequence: CASSLAGGSGYNEQFF. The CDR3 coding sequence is TGTGCCAGCAGCTTGGCCGGGGGATCAGGCTACAATGAGCAGTTCTTC.

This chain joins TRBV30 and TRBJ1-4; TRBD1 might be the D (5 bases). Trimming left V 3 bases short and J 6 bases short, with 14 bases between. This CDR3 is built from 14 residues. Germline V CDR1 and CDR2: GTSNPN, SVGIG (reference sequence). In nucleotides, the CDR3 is TGTGCCTGGAGCCCGGGACGGGGTGATGAAAAACTGTTTTTT. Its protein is CAWSPGRGDEKLFF.

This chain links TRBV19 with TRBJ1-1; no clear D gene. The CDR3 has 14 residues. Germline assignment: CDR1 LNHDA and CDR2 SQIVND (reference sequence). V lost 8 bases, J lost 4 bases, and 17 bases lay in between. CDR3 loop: CASERRARSTEAFF. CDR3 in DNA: TGTGCCAGTGAAAGGAGGGCGCGGAGCACTGAAGCTTTCTTT.

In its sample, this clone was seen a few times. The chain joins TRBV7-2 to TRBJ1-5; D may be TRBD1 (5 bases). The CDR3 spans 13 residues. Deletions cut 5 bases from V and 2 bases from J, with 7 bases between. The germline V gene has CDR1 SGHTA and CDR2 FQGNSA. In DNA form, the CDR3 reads TGTGCCAGCAGCCCCAGGGGCAATCAGCCCCAGCATTTT. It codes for CASSPRGNQPQHF.

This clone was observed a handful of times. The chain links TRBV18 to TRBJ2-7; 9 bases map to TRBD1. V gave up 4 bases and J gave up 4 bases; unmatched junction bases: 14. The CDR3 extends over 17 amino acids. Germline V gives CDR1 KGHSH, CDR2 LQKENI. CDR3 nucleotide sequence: TGTGCCAGCTCACGGGACTCGCCGGGACAGGGATCGTACGAGCAGTACTTC. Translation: CASSRDSPGQGSYEQYF. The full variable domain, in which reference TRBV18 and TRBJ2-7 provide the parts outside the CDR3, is NAGVMQNPRHLVRRRGQEARLRCSPMKGHSHVYWYRQLPEEGLKFMVYLQKENIIDESGMPKERFSAEFPKEGPSILRIQQVVRGDSAAYFCASSRDSPGQGSYEQYFGPGTRLTVT.

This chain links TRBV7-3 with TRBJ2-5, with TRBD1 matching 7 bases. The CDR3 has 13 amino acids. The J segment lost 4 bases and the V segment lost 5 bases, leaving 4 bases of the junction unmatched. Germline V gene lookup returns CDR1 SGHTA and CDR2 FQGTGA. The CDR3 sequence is CASSPTGIETQYF. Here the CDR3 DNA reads TGTGCCAGCAGCCCGACAGGGATAGAGACCCAGTACTTC. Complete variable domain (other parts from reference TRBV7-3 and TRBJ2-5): GAGVSQTPSNKVTEKGKYVELRCDPISGHTALYWYRQSLGQGPEFLIYFQGTGAADDSGLPNDRFFAVRPEGSVSTLKIQRTERGDSAVYLCASSPTGIETQYFGPGTRLLVL.

CDR3 coding DNA: TGTGCCAGCAGCTTATCAGGGGGTTCGTCTTACAATGAGCAGTTCTTC. As protein: CASSLSGGSSYNEQFF. The rearrangement links TRBV11-3 to TRBJ2-1; TRBD1 matches 7 bases. Germline V CDR1 and CDR2: SGHNT, YENEEA. Trimming removed 2 bases from V and 4 bases from J; junction bases left unmatched: 8. This CDR3 has 16 residues.

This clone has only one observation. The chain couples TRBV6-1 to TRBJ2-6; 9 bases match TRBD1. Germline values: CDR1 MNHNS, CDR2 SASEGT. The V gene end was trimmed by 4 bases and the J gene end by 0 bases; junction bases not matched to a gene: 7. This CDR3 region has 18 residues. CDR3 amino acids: CASSGAGTGSSGANVLTF. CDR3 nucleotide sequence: TGTGCCAGCAGTGGGGCGGGGACAGGGAGCTCTGGGGCCAACGTCCTGACTTTC.

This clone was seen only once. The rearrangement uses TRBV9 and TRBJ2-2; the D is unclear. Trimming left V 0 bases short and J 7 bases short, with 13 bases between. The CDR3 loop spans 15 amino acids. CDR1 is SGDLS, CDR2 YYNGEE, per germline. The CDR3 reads CASSVDPRVVGELFF. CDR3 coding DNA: TGTGCCAGCAGCGTAGACCCAAGGGTCGTCGGGGAGCTGTTTTTT.

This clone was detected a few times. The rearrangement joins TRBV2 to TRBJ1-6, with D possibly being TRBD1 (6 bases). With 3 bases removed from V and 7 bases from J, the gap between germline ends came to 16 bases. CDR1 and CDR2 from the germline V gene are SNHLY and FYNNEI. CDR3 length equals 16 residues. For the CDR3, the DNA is TGTGCCAGCAGTGAGGGGGGGCTGACAGGAAATTCACCCCTCCACTTT. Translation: CASSEGGLTGNSPLHF.

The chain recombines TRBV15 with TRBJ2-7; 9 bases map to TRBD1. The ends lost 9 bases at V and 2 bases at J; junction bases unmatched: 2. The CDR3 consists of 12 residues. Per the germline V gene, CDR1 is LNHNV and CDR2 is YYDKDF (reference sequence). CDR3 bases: TGTGCCACAGGGACAGGGCCCTACGAGCAGTACTTC. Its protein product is CATGTGPYEQYF.

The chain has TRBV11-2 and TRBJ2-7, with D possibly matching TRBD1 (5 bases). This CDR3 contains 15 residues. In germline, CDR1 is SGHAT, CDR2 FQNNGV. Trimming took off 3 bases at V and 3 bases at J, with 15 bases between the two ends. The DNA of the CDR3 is TGTGCCAGCAGCTTTATGCCCAACCAGGGCTACGAGCAGTACTTC. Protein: CASSFMPNQGYEQYF.

The CDR3 spells CASSSGTGGLYNEQFF. CDR3 bases: TGTGCCAGCAGCTCCGGGACAGGGGGGCTCTACAATGAGCAGTTCTTC. The J gene is TRBJ2-1, the V gene TRBV5-6; 11 positions match TRBD1. The CDR3 totals 16 residues. The ends lost 3 bases at V and 3 bases at J; junction bases unmatched: 5. Per germline, CDR1 SGHDT and CDR2 YYEEEE.

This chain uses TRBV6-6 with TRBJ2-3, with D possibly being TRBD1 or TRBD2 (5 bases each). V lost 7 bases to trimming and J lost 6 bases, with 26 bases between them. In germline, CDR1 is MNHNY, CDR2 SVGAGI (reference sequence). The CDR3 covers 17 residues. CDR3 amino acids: CASTRSGPPQATDTQYF. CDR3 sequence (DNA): TGTGCCAGCACCCGATCGGGACCTCCCCAGGCCACGGATACGCAGTATTTT.

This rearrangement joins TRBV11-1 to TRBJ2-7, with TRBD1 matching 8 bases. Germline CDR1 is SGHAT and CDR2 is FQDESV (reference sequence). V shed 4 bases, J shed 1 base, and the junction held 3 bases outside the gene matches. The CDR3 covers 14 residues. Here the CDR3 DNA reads TGTGCCAGCAGCTCGCGACAGGGGTCCTACGAGCAGTACTTC. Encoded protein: CASSSRQGSYEQYF.